These 16 T cell receptor beta chains originate from one sample sequenced in a study of T cells expressing NK-cell markers. TCRdb reprocessed the 5' RACE reads, with one entry per CDR3 protein and no DNA. Its table lists about 460,000 distinct CDR3 sequences. The sample taken for sequencing was blood T cells: a sorted CD56 or NKG2C T cell subset, CD4+ or CD8+ T cells, or bulk PBMC T cells (not recorded which). The receptors come from a woman aged 45-65 years in good health.

V gene TRBV27 combines with J gene TRBJ2-1; the TCRdb call, TRBD1, lacks DNA for checking. The CDR3 runs to 16 residues. The V gene's germline CDR1 is MNHEY and CDR2 SMNVEV (reference sequence). The CDR3 spells CASSLEGAGPYNEQFF.

This sequence joins TRBV5-1 and TRBJ2-2; TCRdb selects TRBD1, and the lack of DNA leaves this call unchecked. This CDR3 region has 15 residues. In germline, CDR1 is SGHRS, CDR2 YFSETQ. The chain's CDR3 is CASSSHQGAQGELFF. The entire variable domain, with the rest obtained from reference TRBV5-1 and TRBJ2-2, is as follows: KAGVTQTPRYLIKTRGQQVTLSCSPISGHRSVSWYQQTPGQGLQFLFEYFSETQRNKGNFPGRFSGRQFSNSRSEMNVSTLELGDSALYLCASSSHQGAQGELFFGEGSRLTVL.

The chain joins TRBV12-3 or TRBV12-4 to TRBJ2-2; TCRdb indicates TRBD2, and absent DNA this call remains unverified. This CDR3 is 14 amino acids long. CDR3 residues: CASNRDSHRGELFF.

The V call is TRBV6-5, the J call TRBJ2-3; TCRdb's D gene call, TRBD2, goes unchecked for lack of DNA. This CDR3 spans 15 amino acids. CDR1 is MNHEY and CDR2 is SVGAGI in the germline V gene. CDR3 sequence reads: CASSYGLVGTDTQYF.

V usage is TRBV5-1 and J usage is TRBJ2-3. Germline lookup yields CDR1 SGHRS and CDR2 YFSETQ. The CDR3 is 14 amino acids. CDR3 amino acids: CASSFSGGTDTQYF.

The chain employs TRBV3-1 and TRBJ2-3; TCRdb indicates TRBD2, and absent DNA this call remains unverified. Germline assignment: CDR1 LGHDT and CDR2 YNNKEL (reference sequence). The length of the CDR3 is 14 residues. The CDR3 here is CASSHTSGTDTQYF.

V gene TRBV10-1 combines with J gene TRBJ2-1. CDR3 size: 13 residues. The V gene's germline CDR1 is WNHNN and CDR2 SYGVQD (reference sequence). This CDR3 reads CASTSERNNEQFF.

This CDR3 is CASSLTGLSGANVLTF. The gene calls are TRBV7-9 and TRBJ2-6; TCRdb designates TRBD1, a call that cannot be tested without DNA. The germline V gene has CDR1 SEHNR and CDR2 FQNEAQ (reference sequence). The length of the CDR3 is 16 residues.

The chain couples TRBV5-1 to TRBJ2-3; TCRdb selects TRBD2, and the lack of DNA leaves this call unchecked. CDR3 size: 17 residues. Germline assignment: CDR1 SGHRS and CDR2 YFSETQ. The CDR3 sequence: CASSLIRLASLTDTQYF.

The CDR3 protein is CATSRESAVYNEQFF. The chain couples TRBV15 to TRBJ2-1; with no DNA, the TCRdb D assignment of TRBD2 cannot be verified. This CDR3 region has 15 residues. Germline V gene sequence: CDR1 LNHNV, CDR2 YYDKDF (reference sequence).

The chain employs TRBV29-1 and TRBJ2-7. The CDR3 length is 12 residues. Per germline, CDR1 SQVTM and CDR2 ANQGSEA. CDR3 sequence reads: CSVAWLEPEQYF.

The chain combines TRBV2 with TRBJ1-1. Germline V CDR1 and CDR2: SNHLY, FYNNEI. This CDR3 contains 14 residues. The CDR3 protein is CASGRGEMNTEAFF.

V is TRBV5-1 and J is TRBJ2-2; lacking DNA, the TRBD1 call made by TCRdb goes unchecked. There are 16 residues in the CDR3. The germline gives CDR1 SGHRS, CDR2 YFSETQ. CDR3 in amino acids: CASSLGAVIGPGELFF.

The chain joins TRBV12-3 or TRBV12-4 to TRBJ2-7. The CDR3 runs 12 residues. This CDR3 is CASRIPGGEQYF.

This chain joins TRBV9 and TRBJ2-1; TCRdb's D call, TRBD1, is unchecked because there is no DNA. The CDR3 is 15 residues long. CDR1 and CDR2 from the germline V gene are SGDLS and YYNGEE. The CDR3 protein is CASSVGGDRNNEQFF.

The chain is built from TRBV29-1 and TRBJ1-2; TCRdb lists TRBD1, though no DNA is available to test this call. Germline values: CDR1 SQVTM, CDR2 ANQGSEA. The CDR3 has 14 residues. The CDR3 region is CSVEPPGRTYGYTF.